This TCR beta chain was captured by sequencing in a study of OX40 agonist ivuxolimab in advanced cancers. Findings of the study overall: Partial responders dosed at 0.1-3.0 mg/kg displayed clonal expansion ranking among the lowest. At 0.1 to 3.0 mg/kg, clonal expansion of CD4+ and CD8+ blood T cells had occurred by week 6.

The table came from immunoSEQ multiplex PCR; TCRdb's copy has only in-frame clones and leaves some out. The sample lists around 67,000 clones; about 80% were seen once. A single count supports this clone. The antigen remains undetermined. The study sampled blood at baseline, cycle 4 day 1, and cycle 7 day 1. This CDR3 contains 16 residues. CDR1 is LGHNA and CDR2 is YSLEER in the germline V gene. Trimming shortened V by 0 bases and J by 7 bases, and 13 bases separated the two germline ends. The sequence was collected from an adult with an advanced solid tumor such as melanoma, head and neck, liver or kidney cancer. The sequencing used CD4+ or CD8+ T cells sorted from blood, collected in a trial of the OX40 agonist ivuxolimab. The chain links TRBV4-3 to TRBJ1-6, with unresolved D. The CDR3 coding sequence is TGCGCCAGCAGCCAAGAGAGAGCGGGGAGCAATTCACCCCTCCACTTT. Its translation is CASSQERAGSNSPLHF.